The 4 T cell receptor beta chains reported below all come from one sample, sequenced in a study of OX40 agonist ivuxolimab in advanced cancers. TCRdb's table, derived via immunoSEQ multiplex PCR, lists solely in-frame clones and lacks some. There are 40,000 to 45,000 clones in the sample; 92% occur only once, and 13% to 15% lies in the top ten. This material consisted of CD4+ or CD8+ T cells sorted from blood, taken in a trial of the OX40 agonist ivuxolimab. These receptors were taken from an adult with an advanced solid tumor such as melanoma, head and neck, liver or kidney cancer.

This chain links TRBV5-5 with TRBJ1-1, with 7 bases aligning to TRBD1. The germline V gene has CDR1 SGHKS and CDR2 YYEKEE (reference sequence). CDR3 length: 15 amino acids. Trimming at V came to 3 bases and at J to 4 bases, leaving 9 bases not matched to a gene. The CDR3 reads CASSYRGSEGTEAFF. CDR3 nucleotide sequence: TGTGCCAGCAGCTACAGGGGATCCGAGGGCACTGAAGCTTTCTTT.

The chain joins TRBV9 to TRBJ2-7; no firm D call. This CDR3 contains 15 residues. V lost 4 bases to trimming and J lost 0 bases, with 14 bases between them. CDR1 and CDR2 from the germline V gene are SGDLS and YYNGEE. CDR3 amino acids: CASSPTGTTSYEQYF. Here the CDR3 DNA reads TGTGCCAGCAGCCCCACTGGCACCACCTCCTACGAGCAGTACTTC.

This chain uses TRBV28 with TRBJ2-7; 8 nucleotides match TRBD1. Trimming at V came to 7 bases and at J to 12 bases, leaving 17 bases not matched to a gene. Germline V CDR1 and CDR2: MDHEN, SYDVKM. This CDR3 spans 14 amino acids. The CDR3 reads CASMDSLGTGSRYF. As DNA, the CDR3 is TGTGCCAGCATGGATTCTCTCGGGACAGGCAGCCGGTACTTC.

V and J are TRBV27 and TRBJ2-7, with a weak D call TRBD2 (6 bases). The CDR3 totals 16 residues. Trimming stripped 0 bases from V and 5 bases from J, with 17 bases between. The germline V gene has CDR1 MNHEY and CDR2 SMNVEV (reference sequence). CDR3 loop: CASSLSMWEALHEQYF. DNA of the CDR3: TGTGCCAGCAGTTTATCGATGTGGGAGGCCCTCCACGAGCAGTACTTC.